This T cell receptor (beta chain) was sequenced for a study of PD-1 blockade in mismatch repair-deficient tumors. Overall study context: Patients had around 11 mismatch repair-deficient cancer types and were previously treated and progressing.

TCR sequencing covered a few patients who responded to pembrolizumab. General observations from the study: After pembrolizumab, tumor-resident clones rose rapidly, then generally contracted before radiologic responses.

Points on this clone: Its specificity is not known.

Measured with immunoSEQ multiplex PCR; TCRdb has only the in-frame clones, and not every one. Among about 63,000 clones listed, approximately 89% were seen once. This receptor was obtained from an adult with mismatch repair-deficient cancer. Material: peripheral blood, obtained 52 weeks after starting pembrolizumab.

The CDR3 nucleotides are TGTGCCAGTAGTTCGACTAGCGGGAGACGAGAGACCCAGTACTTC. Residues: CASSSTSGRRETQYF. The J gene is TRBJ2-5, the V gene TRBV19; 12 bases map to TRBD2. Germline loops: CDR1 LNHDA, CDR2 SQIVND (reference sequence). V trimming: 5 bases; J trimming: 4 bases; junction bases outside the gene matches: 5. There are 15 residues in the CDR3.